This T cell receptor beta chain was retrieved from a study of T cell responses to AZD1222 COVID-19 vaccine. Study results and limitations: Spike-specific TCR repertoires showed rising breadth and depth after two AZD1222 doses.

A remark on this clone: Its target is unknown.

Only in-frame clones appear in the TCRdb table, and some are missing; sequencing was by immunoSEQ multiplex PCR. This sample has tens of thousands of clones, with around nine tenths found just once. Germline-derived CDR1 and CDR2 are LNHDA and SQIVND (reference sequence). The CDR3 consists of 14 residues. The V gene lost 2 bases and the J gene lost 9 bases, with 14 bases spanning the gap. The V call is TRBV19, the J call TRBJ2-1; D is undetermined. This receptor was identified in an adult in good health. The specimen comprised peripheral blood, sampled on day 0 of MenACWY control vaccination. The CDR3 here is CASSITPLQVEQFF. CDR3 bases: TGTGCCAGTAGTATAACGCCTCTACAAGTTGAGCAGTTCTTC.